The clone carrying this TCR beta chain was observed once. The germline CDR1 and CDR2 sequences are LNHNV and YYDKDF (reference sequence). The CDR3 runs to 16 residues. V lost 2 bases to trimming and J lost 2 bases, with 13 bases between them. Individuals drawn from under 30 US areas were about 18 to 89 years old. Sequencing used immunoSEQ multiplex PCR; TCRdb keeps in-frame clones, though not all of them. The table has about 130,000 clones, about 86% seen once. The sample comes from a study of blood T cell repertoires in COVID-19. About the study: The cDNA or gDNA used as material had been derived from T cells, B-cell-depleted T cells, or PBMCs.

The rearrangement links TRBV15 to TRBJ2-1, with D possibly being TRBD2 (5 bases). What was sequenced was PBMCs or T cells enriched from blood (not recorded which). This sequence was found in a man in his forties with acute COVID-19. The CDR3 loop reads CATSRSLEGAYNEQFF. CDR3 sequence (DNA): TGTGCCACCAGCAGATCACTAGAGGGAGCCTACAATGAGCAGTTCTTC. The full variable domain, with the rest looked up from reference TRBV15 and TRBJ2-1, is DAMVIQNPRYQVTQFGKPVTLSCSQTLNHNVMYWYQQKSSQAPKLLFHYYDKDFNNEADTPDNFQSRRPNTSFCFLDIRSPGLGDTAMYLCATSRSLEGAYNEQFFGPGTRLTVL.